This passage covers 16 T cell receptor beta chains from one sample sequenced in a study of blood T cell repertoires in COVID-19 (dated by TCRdb to 2018 to 2020). Libraries were prepared through the immunoSEQ multiplex PCR assay. TCRdb's version of the immuneACCESS table is confined to in-frame rearrangements and falls short of the full clone set. An unresolved V gene accounts for under half of the shortfall where checked; the remainder is of unknown origin. The table for this sample lists about 160,000 clones; approximately 84% of them were counted only once. Jointly, the top ten make up roughly 2.3% of the sample. The source material was peripheral blood. The receptors shown here come from a man aged 65 to 85 with acute or convalescent COVID-19.

As DNA, the CDR3 is TGTGCCAGCAGTCTCTTGGCCTCGCAGTATTTT. It yields the protein CASSLLASQYF. The chain couples TRBV28 to TRBJ2-3; D gene ambiguous. Between the trimmed V and J ends, which lost 5 bases and 10 bases, there was a span of 10 bases. The CDR3 totals 11 residues. From germline, CDR1 is MDHEN and CDR2 SYDVKM. The full variable domain, in which reference TRBV28 and TRBJ2-3 provide the parts outside the CDR3, is DVKVTQSSRYLVKRTGEKVFLECVQDMDHENMFWYRQDPGLGLRLIYFSYDVKMKEKGDIPEGYSVSREKKERFSLILESASTNQTSMYLCASSLLASQYFGPGTRLTVL.

This chain uses TRBV5-4 with TRBJ2-4, with 9 bases that match TRBD1. Germline V gives CDR1 SGHNT, CDR2 YYREEE (reference sequence). After removal of 0 bases from V and 9 bases from J, the junction contained 10 bases not matched to a gene. CDR3 length: 16 amino acids. The CDR3 reads CASSLDSGQGIGIQYF. CDR3 nucleotide sequence: TGTGCCAGCAGCTTGGATTCGGGACAGGGAATTGGCATTCAGTACTTC. The whole variable domain, remainder taken from reference TRBV5-4 and TRBJ2-4, is ETGVTQSPTHLIKTRGQQVTLRCSSQSGHNTVSWYQQALGQGPQFIFQYYREEENGRGNFPPRFSGLQFPNYSSELNVNALELDDSALYLCASSLDSGQGIGIQYFGAGTRLSVL.

The chain carries TRBV2 and TRBJ1-6; no clear D gene. This CDR3 has 18 amino acids. V was pared by 2 bases and J by 4 bases, with 18 bases between. The germline gives CDR1 SNHLY, CDR2 FYNNEI. The CDR3 nucleotides are TGTGCCAGCAGTGAATCGCTCCCTAGCCCTCGTTATAATTCACCCCTCCACTTT. Amino acids: CASSESLPSPRYNSPLHF.

The chain couples TRBV6-5 to TRBJ1-4; 7 positions match TRBD1. The germline V gene encodes CDR1 MNHEY and CDR2 SVGAGI. Germline trimming cut 5 bases from V and 2 bases from J; bases unmatched to any gene: 5. The length of the CDR3 is 15 residues. CDR3 sequence reads: CASSNRGPTNEKLFF. CDR3 coding DNA: TGTGCCAGCAGTAACAGGGGTCCGACTAATGAAAAACTGTTTTTT.

The CDR3 protein is CASSRDTGLAGYNEQFF. As DNA, the CDR3 is TGTGCCAGCAGCAGGGACACAGGACTAGCGGGATACAATGAGCAGTTCTTC. This chain joins TRBV7-6 and TRBJ2-1, with 12 bases aligning to TRBD2. Germline values: CDR1 SGHVS, CDR2 FNYEAQ. V shed 5 bases, J shed 4 bases, and the junction held 9 bases outside the gene matches. CDR3 length equals 17 residues.

This chain joins TRBV5-4 and TRBJ2-7; TRBD2 matches 8 bases. The CDR3 extends over 15 amino acids. Germline CDR1 is SGHNT and CDR2 is YYREEE (reference sequence). V was pared by 1 base and J by 5 bases, with 8 bases of the junction left unmatched. The CDR3 DNA sequence: TGTGCCAGCAGCTTGTACGTCGGGGGGGCTGACGAGCAGTACTTC. It is translated as CASSLYVGGADEQYF. Full variable domain (outside the CDR3, taken from reference TRBV5-4 and TRBJ2-7): ETGVTQSPTHLIKTRGQQVTLRCSSQSGHNTVSWYQQALGQGPQFIFQYYREEENGRGNFPPRFSGLQFPNYSSELNVNALELDDSALYLCASSLYVGGADEQYFGPGTRLTVT.

CDR3 region: CASSYSLPGRKYEQYF. The DNA of the CDR3 is TGTGCCAGCAGTTACTCCTTACCCGGGAGAAAATACGAGCAGTACTTC. V is TRBV6-5 and J is TRBJ2-7, with a tentative D call TRBD2 (6 bases). The CDR3 loop spans 16 amino acids. Germline loops: CDR1 MNHEY, CDR2 SVGAGI. V lost 0 bases and J lost 4, with 16 bases in between.

The chain links TRBV4-2 to TRBJ2-1; 7 bases are a match to TRBD2. The germline V gene encodes CDR1 LGHNA and CDR2 YNFKEQ. Losses at the gene ends were 0 bases for V and 9 bases for J; bases not matched to a gene: 14. CDR3 length: 17 amino acids. CDR3 amino acids: CASSQDFGGGPGGEQFF. Here the CDR3 DNA reads TGTGCCAGCAGCCAAGATTTCGGGGGAGGGCCTGGGGGTGAGCAGTTCTTC.

The gene calls are TRBV5-1 and TRBJ2-5; 7 nucleotides match TRBD1. This CDR3 has 13 amino acids. Trimming at V came to 5 bases and at J to 5 bases, leaving 6 bases not matched to a gene. Per germline, CDR1 SGHRS and CDR2 YFSETQ. CDR3 sequence (DNA): TGCGCCAGCAGTCGACAGGGAACCGAGACCCAGTACTTC. Residues: CASSRQGTETQYF. The full variable domain, its missing parts supplied by reference TRBV5-1 and TRBJ2-5, is KAGVTQTPRYLIKTRGQQVTLSCSPISGHRSVSWYQQTPGQGLQFLFEYFSETQRNKGNFPGRFSGRQFSNSRSEMNVSTLELGDSALYLCASSRQGTETQYFGPGTRLLVL.

The chain employs TRBV7-6 and TRBJ1-4; a possible D gene is TRBD1 (6 bases). The CDR3 length is 15 residues. The V end was cut by 5 bases, the J end by 5 bases, with 15 bases between. Germline V CDR1 and CDR2: SGHVS, FNYEAQ. The CDR3 here is CASSLGTRRNEKLFF. The CDR3 DNA follows: TGTGCCAGCAGCCTCGGGACACGGAGGAATGAAAAACTGTTTTTT.

This chain uses TRBV19 with TRBJ1-4; a weak D match, TRBD1 (5 bases). Germline CDR1 LNHDA, CDR2 SQIVND (reference sequence). This CDR3 has 16 amino acids. V shed 6 bases and J shed 4 bases, with 18 bases lying between them. The CDR3 DNA reads as TGTGCCAGTAGAAGACAGCACCAGGCTTTTAATGAAAAACTGTTTTTT. As protein: CASRRQHQAFNEKLFF.

This chain connects TRBV19 to TRBJ1-2, with TRBD1 as a possible D gene (6 bases). CDR1 and CDR2 from the germline V gene are LNHDA and SQIVND (reference sequence). V lost 7 bases and J 4 bases, leaving 16 bases between the germline ends. The CDR3 loop spans 14 amino acids. Here the CDR3 DNA reads TGTGCCAGTACCGACCTACAGGGTTTCTATGGCTACACCTTC. Amino acids: CASTDLQGFYGYTF. The full variable domain, in which reference TRBV19 and TRBJ1-2 provide the parts outside the CDR3, is DGGITQSPKYLFRKEGQNVTLSCEQNLNHDAMYWYRQDPGQGLRLIYYSQIVNDFQKGDIAEGYSVSREKKESFPLTVTSAQKNPTAFYLCASTDLQGFYGYTFGSGTRLTVV.

This clone was detected once. The chain couples TRBV27 to TRBJ1-6; 9 positions agree with TRBD1. The V and J ends lost 5 bases and 10 bases, in that order; junction bases with no gene match: 9. This CDR3 is built from 15 residues. Germline V lookup: CDR1 MNHEY, CDR2 SMNVEV (reference sequence). CDR3 sequence (DNA): TGTGCCAGCAGTACCCCGGGACAGGGACACTCACCCCTCCACTTT. Residues: CASSTPGQGHSPLHF.

The CDR3 DNA reads as TGCGCCAGCAGCCAAGATAGACTAGCGGGGGGGGAGACCCAGTACTTC. Translation: CASSQDRLAGGETQYF. The rearrangement uses TRBV4-1 and TRBJ2-5, with TRBD2 identical over 14 bases. This CDR3 region has 16 residues. In germline, CDR1 is MGHRA, CDR2 YSYEKL. Losses at the gene ends were 0 bases for V and 5 bases for J; bases not matched to a gene: 2.

V gene TRBV5-1 combines with J gene TRBJ1-1; 7 bases are a match to TRBD1. The CDR3 contains 16 residues. Germline values: CDR1 SGHRS, CDR2 YFSETQ. The junction had 8 bases not matched to a gene; V was cut back by 0 bases and J by 3 bases. CDR3 DNA: TGCGCCAGCAGCTTGGGGGCCAGGGGGGCCGACACTGAAGCTTTCTTT. Protein product: CASSLGARGADTEAFF.

The rearrangement uses TRBV18 and TRBJ1-1; unclear D gene. Trimming pared 4 bases from V and 2 bases from J, leaving 14 bases between. The CDR3 loop spans 15 amino acids. Germline V gene lookup returns CDR1 KGHSH and CDR2 LQKENI. The CDR3 DNA reads as TGTGCCAGCTCACGAAGTGTCTCGGTAAACACTGAAGCTTTCTTT. It yields the protein CASSRSVSVNTEAFF.